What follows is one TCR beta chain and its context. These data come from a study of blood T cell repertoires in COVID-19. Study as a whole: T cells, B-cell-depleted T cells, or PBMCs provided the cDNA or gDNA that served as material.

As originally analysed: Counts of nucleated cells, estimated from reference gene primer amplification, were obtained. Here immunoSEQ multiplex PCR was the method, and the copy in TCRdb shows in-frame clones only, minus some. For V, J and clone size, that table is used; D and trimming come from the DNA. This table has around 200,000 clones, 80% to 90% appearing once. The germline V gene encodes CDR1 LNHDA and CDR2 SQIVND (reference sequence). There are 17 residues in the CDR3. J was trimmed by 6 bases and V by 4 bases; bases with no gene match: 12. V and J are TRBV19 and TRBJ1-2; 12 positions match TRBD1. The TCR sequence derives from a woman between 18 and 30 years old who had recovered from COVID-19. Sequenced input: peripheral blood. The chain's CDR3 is CASSRYGTGGAANGYTF. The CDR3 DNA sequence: TGTGCCAGTAGTAGGTACGGGACAGGGGGCGCTGCCAATGGCTACACCTTC.